Reported below is one TCR beta chain. This specimen comes from a study of blood T cell repertoires in COVID-19. Study-level information: T cells, B-cell-depleted T cells, or PBMCs supplied cDNA or gDNA.

Original processing notes: By means of reference gene primer amplification, nucleated cell counts were estimated. Profiled with immunoSEQ multiplex PCR; TCRdb holds only in-frame clones, not every one. V and J calls and clone size come straight from that table; D and trimming were deduced from the DNA. The data contain 300,000 to 450,000 clones, roughly 86% of them singletons. This receptor was identified in a human donor in a cohort sampled during active COVID-19. The sample comprised peripheral blood.

The CDR3 coding sequence is TGCGCCAGCAGCTTGGCCAGGGGGCCTCTTAACGGCTACACCTTC. Protein sequence: CASSLARGPLNGYTF. The chain is built from TRBV5-1 and TRBJ1-2; TRBD1 matches 8 bases. V shed 0 bases and J 8 bases; nucleotides not matched to a gene: 9. In germline, CDR1 is SGHRS, CDR2 YFSETQ. The CDR3 contains 15 residues.